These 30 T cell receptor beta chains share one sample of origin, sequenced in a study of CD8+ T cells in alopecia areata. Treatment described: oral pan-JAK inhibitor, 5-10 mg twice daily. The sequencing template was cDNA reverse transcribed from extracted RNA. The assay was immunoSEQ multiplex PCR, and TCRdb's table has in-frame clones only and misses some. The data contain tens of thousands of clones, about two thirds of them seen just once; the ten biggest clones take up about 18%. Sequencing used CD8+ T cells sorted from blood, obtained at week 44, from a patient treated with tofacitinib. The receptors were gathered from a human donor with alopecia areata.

Here the CDR3 DNA reads TGTGCCAGCAGTGGACAGGGGTCCTACGAGCAGTACTTC. It yields the protein CASSGQGSYEQYF. This rearrangement joins TRBV9 to TRBJ2-7; TRBD1 aligns across 9 bases. Germline CDR1 is SGDLS and CDR2 is YYNGEE. The CDR3 sequence is 13 residues long. V was pared by 5 bases and J by 1 base, with 1 base of the junction left unmatched. The full variable domain, completed using reference TRBV9 and TRBJ2-7, is DSGVTQTPKHLITATGQRVTLRCSPRSGDLSVYWYQQSLDQGLQFLIQYYNGEERAKGNILERFSAQQFPDLHSELNLSSLELGDSALYFCASSGQGSYEQYFGPGTRLTVT.

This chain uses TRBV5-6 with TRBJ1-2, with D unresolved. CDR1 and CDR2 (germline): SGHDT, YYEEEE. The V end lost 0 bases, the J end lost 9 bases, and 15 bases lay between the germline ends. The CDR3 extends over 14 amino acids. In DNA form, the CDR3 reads TGTGCCAGCAGCTTGGCCGAGGAGGGTAGGAGCTACACCTTC. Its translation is CASSLAEEGRSYTF. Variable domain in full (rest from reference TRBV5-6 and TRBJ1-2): DAGVTQSPTHLIKTRGQQVTLRCSPKSGHDTVSWYQQALGQGPQFIFQYYEEEERQRGNFPDRFSGHQFPNYSSELNVNALLLGDSALYLCASSLAEEGRSYTFGSGTRLTVV.

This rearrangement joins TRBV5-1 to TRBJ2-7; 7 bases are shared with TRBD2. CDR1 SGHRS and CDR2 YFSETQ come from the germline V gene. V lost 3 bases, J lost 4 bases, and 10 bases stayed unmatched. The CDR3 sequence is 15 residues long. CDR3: CASSSPGSGVYEQYF. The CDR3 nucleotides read TGCGCCAGCAGCTCGCCGGGCAGCGGGGTATACGAGCAGTACTTC.

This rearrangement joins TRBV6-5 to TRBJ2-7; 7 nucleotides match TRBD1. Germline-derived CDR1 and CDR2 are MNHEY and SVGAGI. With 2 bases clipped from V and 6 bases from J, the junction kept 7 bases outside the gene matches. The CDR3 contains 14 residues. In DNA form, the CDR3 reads TGTGCCAGCAGTTACCGACAGGGAACGGTCGAGCAGTACTTC. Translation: CASSYRQGTVEQYF.

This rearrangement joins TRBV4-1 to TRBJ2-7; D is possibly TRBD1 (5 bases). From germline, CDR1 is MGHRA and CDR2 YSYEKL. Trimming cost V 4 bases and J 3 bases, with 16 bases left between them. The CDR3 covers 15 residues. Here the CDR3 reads CASSPQATDLYEQYF. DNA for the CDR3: TGCGCCAGCAGCCCACAGGCGACAGACCTCTACGAGCAGTACTTC.

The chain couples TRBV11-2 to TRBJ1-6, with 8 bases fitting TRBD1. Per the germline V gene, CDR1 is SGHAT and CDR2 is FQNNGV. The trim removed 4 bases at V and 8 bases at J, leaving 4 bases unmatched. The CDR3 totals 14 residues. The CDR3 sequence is CASSSGGAYSPLHF. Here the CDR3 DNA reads TGTGCCAGCAGCTCAGGGGGCGCGTATTCACCCCTCCACTTT.

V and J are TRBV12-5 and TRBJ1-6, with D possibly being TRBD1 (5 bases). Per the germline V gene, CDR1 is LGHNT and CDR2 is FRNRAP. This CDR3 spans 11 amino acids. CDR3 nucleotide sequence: TGTGACAGGTCCAAGGGAAAACCCCTCCACTTT. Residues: CDRSKGKPLHF.

The CDR3 reads CASSVDPGQGYYGYTF. DNA for the CDR3: TGTGCCAGCAGCGTTGATCCGGGACAGGGGTACTATGGCTACACCTTC. This chain joins TRBV4-2 and TRBJ1-2; 10 positions agree with TRBD1. V trimming: 5 bases; J trimming: 3 bases; junction bases outside the gene matches: 9. Germline-derived CDR1 and CDR2 are LGHNA and YNFKEQ. This CDR3 contains 16 residues.

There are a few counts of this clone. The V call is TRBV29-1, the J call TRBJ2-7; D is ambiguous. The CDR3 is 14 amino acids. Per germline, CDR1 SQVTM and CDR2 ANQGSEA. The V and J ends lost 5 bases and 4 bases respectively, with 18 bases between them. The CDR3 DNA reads TGCAGCGTTTACGTAAAGGAATTGGGGTACGAGCAGTACTTC. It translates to CSVYVKELGYEQYF.

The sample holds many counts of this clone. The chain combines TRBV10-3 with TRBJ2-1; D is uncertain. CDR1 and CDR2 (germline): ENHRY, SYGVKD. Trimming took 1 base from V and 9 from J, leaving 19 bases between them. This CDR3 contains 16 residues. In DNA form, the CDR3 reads TGTGCCATCAGTGAGTGGTTGTTTCGGGTGGGTGGTGAGCAGTTCTTC. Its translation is CAISEWLFRVGGEQFF.

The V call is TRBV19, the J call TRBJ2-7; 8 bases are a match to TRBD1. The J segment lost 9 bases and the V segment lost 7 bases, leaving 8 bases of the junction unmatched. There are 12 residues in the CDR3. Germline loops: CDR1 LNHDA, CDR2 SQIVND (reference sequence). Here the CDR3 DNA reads TGTGCCAGTAAACAGGGGGACCAGCGGCAGTACTTC. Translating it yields CASKQGDQRQYF.

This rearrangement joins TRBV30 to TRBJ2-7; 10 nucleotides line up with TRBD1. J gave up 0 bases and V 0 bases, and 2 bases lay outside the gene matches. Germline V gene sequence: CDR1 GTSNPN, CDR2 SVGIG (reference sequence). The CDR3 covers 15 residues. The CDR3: CAWSVRQGASYEQYF. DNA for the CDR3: TGTGCCTGGAGTGTTAGACAGGGGGCCTCCTACGAGCAGTACTTC. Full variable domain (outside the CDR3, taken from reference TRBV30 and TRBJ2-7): SQTIHQWPATLVQPVGSPLSLECTVEGTSNPNLYWYRQAAGRGLQLLFYSVGIGQISSEVPQNLSASRPQDRQFILSSKKLLLSDSGFYLCAWSVRQGASYEQYFGPGTRLTVT.

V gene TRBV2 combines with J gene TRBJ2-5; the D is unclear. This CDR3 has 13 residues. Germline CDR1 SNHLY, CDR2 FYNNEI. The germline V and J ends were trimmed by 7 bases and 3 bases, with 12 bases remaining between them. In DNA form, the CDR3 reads TGTGCCAGCAATGGGCAAGAAAAAGAGACCCAGTACTTC. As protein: CASNGQEKETQYF.

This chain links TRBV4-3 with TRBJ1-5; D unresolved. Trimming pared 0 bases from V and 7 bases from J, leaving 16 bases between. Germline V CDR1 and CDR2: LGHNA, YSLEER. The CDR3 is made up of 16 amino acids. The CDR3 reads CASSQDPYGTVQPQHF. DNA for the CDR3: TGCGCCAGCAGCCAAGATCCTTACGGAACGGTGCAGCCCCAGCATTTT.

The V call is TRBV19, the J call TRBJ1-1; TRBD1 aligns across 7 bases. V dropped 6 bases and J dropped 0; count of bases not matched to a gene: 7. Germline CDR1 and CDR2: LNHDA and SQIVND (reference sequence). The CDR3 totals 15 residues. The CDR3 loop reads CASSTRTGMNTEAFF. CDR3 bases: TGTGCCAGTAGCACCAGGACAGGAATGAACACTGAAGCTTTCTTT. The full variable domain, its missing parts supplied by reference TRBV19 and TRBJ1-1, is DGGITQSPKYLFRKEGQNVTLSCEQNLNHDAMYWYRQDPGQGLRLIYYSQIVNDFQKGDIAEGYSVSREKKESFPLTVTSAQKNPTAFYLCASSTRTGMNTEAFFGQGTRLTVV.

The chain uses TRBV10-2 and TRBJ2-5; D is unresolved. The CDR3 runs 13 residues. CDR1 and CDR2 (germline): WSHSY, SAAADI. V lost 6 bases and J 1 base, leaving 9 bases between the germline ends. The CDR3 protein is CASSPSSQETQYF. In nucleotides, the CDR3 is TGCGCCAGCAGCCCAAGTTCCCAAGAGACCCAGTACTTC.

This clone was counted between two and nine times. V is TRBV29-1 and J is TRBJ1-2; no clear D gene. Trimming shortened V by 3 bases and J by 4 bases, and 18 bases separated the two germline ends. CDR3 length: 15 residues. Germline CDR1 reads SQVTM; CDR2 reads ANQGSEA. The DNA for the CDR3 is TGCAGCGTTGAGAGTGTCGCCGACACCCGCTATGGCTACACCTTC. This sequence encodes CSVESVADTRYGYTF.

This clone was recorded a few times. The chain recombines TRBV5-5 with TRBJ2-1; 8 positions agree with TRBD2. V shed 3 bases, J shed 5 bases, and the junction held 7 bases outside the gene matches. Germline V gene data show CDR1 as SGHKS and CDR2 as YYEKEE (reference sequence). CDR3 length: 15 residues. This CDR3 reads CASSYGLAPNNEQFF. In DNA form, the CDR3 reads TGTGCCAGCAGCTACGGACTAGCACCGAACAATGAGCAGTTCTTC.

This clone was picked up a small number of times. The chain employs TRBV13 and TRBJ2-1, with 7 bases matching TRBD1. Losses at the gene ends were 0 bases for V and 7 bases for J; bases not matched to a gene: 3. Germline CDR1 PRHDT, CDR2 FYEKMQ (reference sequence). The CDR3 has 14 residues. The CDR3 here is CASSLGQGENEQFF. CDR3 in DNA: TGTGCCAGCAGCTTAGGGCAGGGGGAGAATGAGCAGTTCTTC.

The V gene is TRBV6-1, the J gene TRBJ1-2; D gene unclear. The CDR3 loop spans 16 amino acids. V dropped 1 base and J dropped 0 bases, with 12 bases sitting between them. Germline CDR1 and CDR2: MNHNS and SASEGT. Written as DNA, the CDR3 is TGTGCCAGCAGTGAAGAGGCCGCACCCTCTAACTATGGCTACACCTTC. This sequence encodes CASSEEAAPSNYGYTF.

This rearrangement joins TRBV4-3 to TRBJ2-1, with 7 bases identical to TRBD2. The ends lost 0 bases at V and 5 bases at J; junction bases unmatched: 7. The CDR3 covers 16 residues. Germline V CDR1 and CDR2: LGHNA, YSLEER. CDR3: CASSQDLVAGDNEQFF. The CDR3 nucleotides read TGCGCCAGCAGCCAAGATCTGGTAGCGGGCGACAATGAGCAGTTCTTC.

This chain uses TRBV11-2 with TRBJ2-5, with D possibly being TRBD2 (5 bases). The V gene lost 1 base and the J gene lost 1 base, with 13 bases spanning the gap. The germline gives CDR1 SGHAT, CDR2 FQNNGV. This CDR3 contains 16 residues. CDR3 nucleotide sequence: TGTGCCAGCAGCTTAGGGATCACTAGTTTCCAAGAGACCCAGTACTTC. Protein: CASSLGITSFQETQYF.

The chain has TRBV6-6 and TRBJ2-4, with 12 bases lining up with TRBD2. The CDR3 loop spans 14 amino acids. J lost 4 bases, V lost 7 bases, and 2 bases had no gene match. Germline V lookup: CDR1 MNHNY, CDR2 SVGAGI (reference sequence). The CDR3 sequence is CASTLAGGKNIQYF. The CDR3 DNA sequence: TGTGCCAGCACCCTAGCGGGGGGGAAAAACATTCAGTACTTC.

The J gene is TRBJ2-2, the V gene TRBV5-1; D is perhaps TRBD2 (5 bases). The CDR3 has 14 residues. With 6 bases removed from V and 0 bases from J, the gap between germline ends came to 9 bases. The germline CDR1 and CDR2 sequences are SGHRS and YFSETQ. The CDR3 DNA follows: TGCGCCAGCAACGACTACGCGAACACCGGGGAGCTGTTTTTT. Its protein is CASNDYANTGELFF.

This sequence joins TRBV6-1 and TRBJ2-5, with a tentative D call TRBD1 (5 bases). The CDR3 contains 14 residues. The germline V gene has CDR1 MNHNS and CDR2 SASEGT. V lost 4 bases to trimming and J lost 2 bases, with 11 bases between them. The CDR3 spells CASSARVRQETQYF. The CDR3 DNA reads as TGTGCCAGCAGTGCCAGGGTGAGGCAAGAGACCCAGTACTTC.

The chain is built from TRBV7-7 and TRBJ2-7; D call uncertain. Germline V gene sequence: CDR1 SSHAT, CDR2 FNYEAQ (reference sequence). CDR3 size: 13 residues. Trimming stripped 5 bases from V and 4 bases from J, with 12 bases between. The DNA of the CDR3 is TGTGCCAGCAGCCCTGAAATGGGATACGAGCAGTACTTC. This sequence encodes CASSPEMGYEQYF.

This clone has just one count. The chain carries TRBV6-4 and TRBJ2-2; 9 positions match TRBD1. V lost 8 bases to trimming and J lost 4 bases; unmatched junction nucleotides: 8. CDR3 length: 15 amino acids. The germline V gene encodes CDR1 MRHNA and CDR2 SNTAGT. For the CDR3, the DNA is TGTGCCAGCGATAAACAGGGGGCGTGCACCGGGGAGCTGTTTTTT. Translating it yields CASDKQGACTGELFF.

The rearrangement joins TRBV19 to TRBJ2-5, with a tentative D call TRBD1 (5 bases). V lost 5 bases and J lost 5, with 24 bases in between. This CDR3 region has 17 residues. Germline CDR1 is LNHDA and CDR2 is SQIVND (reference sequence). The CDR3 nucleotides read TGTGCCAGTAGTCCCCACCAGGGCCCGAAGGGTGCGGAGACCCAGTACTTC. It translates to CASSPHQGPKGAETQYF.

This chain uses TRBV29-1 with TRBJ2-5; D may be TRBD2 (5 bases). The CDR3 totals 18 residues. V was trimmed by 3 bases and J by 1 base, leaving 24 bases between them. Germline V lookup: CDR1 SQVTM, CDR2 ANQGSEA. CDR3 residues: CSVDRTARGKDPQETQYF. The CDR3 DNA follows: TGCAGCGTTGATAGGACGGCCCGGGGAAAAGACCCCCAAGAGACCCAGTACTTC.

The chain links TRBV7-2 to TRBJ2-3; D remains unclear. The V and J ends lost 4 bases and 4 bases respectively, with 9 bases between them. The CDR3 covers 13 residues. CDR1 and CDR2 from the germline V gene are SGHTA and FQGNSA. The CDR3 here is CASSSSPPDTQYF. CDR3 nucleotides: TGTGCCAGCAGCTCGTCACCACCAGATACGCAGTATTTT.